This T cell receptor (beta chain) was recovered during a study of blood T cell repertoires in COVID-19. Study-level background: COVID-19 samples, acute and convalescent, were from the United States, Italy and Spain.

The CDR3 totals 14 residues. Per germline, CDR1 MNHEY and CDR2 SVGEGT. Trimming pared 3 bases from V and 1 base from J, leaving 7 bases between. This clone was counted at least ten times. In the study's own analysis: The authors estimated nucleated cell counts from reference gene primer amplification. Sequencing was performed with immunoSEQ multiplex PCR; in TCRdb, only in-frame clones are kept and a portion is missing. That table furnishes V, J and clone size, whereas the DNA furnished D and trimming. The sample yields roughly 270,000 clones, approximately 80% seen once. Donors were grouped by their self-reported clinical history. During the 2 weeks before they entered the study, exposed participants had met someone with a PCR-confirmed or clinician-diagnosed COVID-19 case.

This receptor was obtained from a man aged 40-55 years who had been exposed to COVID-19. The sequenced material came from PBMCs or T cells enriched from blood (not recorded which). The V call is TRBV6-2 or TRBV6-3, the J call TRBJ1-5; D not resolved. This CDR3 reads CASSYGQSNQPQHF. Here the CDR3 DNA reads TGTGCCAGCAGTTATGGGCAGAGCAATCAGCCCCAGCATTTT.